The clone carrying this T cell receptor (beta chain) occurred a few times. What it binds is unknown. The sample comes from a study of beta chain features in type 1 diabetes. Study results and caveats: Cells with high TCR expression could be over-represented by cDNA sequencing. Within each of all four CD4+ subsets, Type 1 diabetes patients had TCRB CDR3s that were moderately but significantly shorter.

Sequenced material consisted of expressed TCRB transcripts (all of the isolated RNA was reverse transcribed). Sequenced by immunoSEQ multiplex PCR; TCRdb stores in-frame clones only, minus some. This table has a few hundred thousand clones, approximately 14% appearing once. Researchers reported sorting CD4+ naive, central memory, regulatory and stem cell-like memory cells via CD45RO/CCR7/CD25/CD127/CD95/CD27. Over 98% purity was reached by all sorted populations. This CDR3 is built from 13 residues. Trimming took 4 bases from V and 6 from J; bases not matched to a gene: 4. Germline CDR1 MNHNS, CDR2 SASEGT.

The V and J genes are TRBV6-1 and TRBJ1-2, with TRBD1 matching over 8 bases. Sequenced material: naive CD4+ T cells from blood. This receptor was identified in a man aged 30-40 years with type 1 diabetes. The CDR3, as DNA: TGTGCCAGCAGTGGACAGGGGATTGATGGCTACACCTTC. This sequence encodes CASSGQGIDGYTF.